This record looks at one T cell receptor beta chain sequence and its context. Its antigen remains unidentified. The CDR3 consists of 18 residues. Trimming removed 0 bases from V and 0 bases from J, with 14 bases in between. CDR1 and CDR2 from the germline V gene are MNHNS and SASEGT. Treatment defined: roughly 19 received Ad26.COV2.S at low or high dose, single or two shots; 5 received placebo; per-sample allocation not given. Sampling occurred on day 63 after the first vaccine or placebo injection. Here immunoSEQ multiplex PCR was the method, and the copy in TCRdb shows in-frame clones only, minus some. The table shows around 340,000 clones, with 80% to 90% occurring only once. This specimen belongs to a study of Ad26.COV2.S vaccination and SARS-CoV-2 variants. Study as a whole: Donor had been placed in the Ad26.COV2.S arm of the COV1001 trial. Ad26.COV2.S, an intramuscular injection, was given once or twice 56 days apart.

General study points: In TCR breadth and depth analyses, total T cell responses may have been underestimated.

The sample here was peripheral blood, taken in a trial of Ad26.COV2.S vaccine versus placebo. The V and J genes are TRBV6-1 and TRBJ1-4, with D possibly being TRBD1 (5 bases). The TCR sequence derives from a person aged 18 to 59 who received the Ad26.COV2.S COVID-19 vaccine or a placebo. The CDR3 nucleotides read TGTGCCAGCAGTGAAGCGGTTCCAGGGTTTGCAACTAATGAAAAACTGTTTTTT. This encodes CASSEAVPGFATNEKLFF.